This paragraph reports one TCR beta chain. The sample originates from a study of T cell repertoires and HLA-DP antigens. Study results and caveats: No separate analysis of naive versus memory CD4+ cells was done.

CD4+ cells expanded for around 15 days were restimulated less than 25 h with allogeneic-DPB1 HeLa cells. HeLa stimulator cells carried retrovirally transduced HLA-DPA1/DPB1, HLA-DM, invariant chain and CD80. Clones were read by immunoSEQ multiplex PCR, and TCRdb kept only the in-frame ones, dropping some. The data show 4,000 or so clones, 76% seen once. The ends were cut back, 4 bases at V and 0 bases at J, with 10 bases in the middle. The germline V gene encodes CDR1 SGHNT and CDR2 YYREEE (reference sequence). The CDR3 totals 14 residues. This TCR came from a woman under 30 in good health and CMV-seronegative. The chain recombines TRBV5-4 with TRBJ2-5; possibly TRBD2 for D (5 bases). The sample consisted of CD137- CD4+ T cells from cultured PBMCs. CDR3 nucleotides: TGTGCCAGCAGCCCCGGACTTCACCAAGAGACCCAGTACTTC. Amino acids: CASSPGLHQETQYF.